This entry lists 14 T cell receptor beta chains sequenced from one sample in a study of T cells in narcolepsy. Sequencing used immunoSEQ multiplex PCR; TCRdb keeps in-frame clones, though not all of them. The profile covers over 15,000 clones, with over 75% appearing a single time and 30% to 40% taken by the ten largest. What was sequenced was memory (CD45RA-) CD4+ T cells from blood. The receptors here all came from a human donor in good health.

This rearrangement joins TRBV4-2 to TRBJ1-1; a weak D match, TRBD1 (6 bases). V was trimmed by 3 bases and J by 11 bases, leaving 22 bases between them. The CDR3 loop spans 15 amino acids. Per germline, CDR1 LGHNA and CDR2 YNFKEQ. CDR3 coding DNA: TGTGCCAGCAGCCAGGGGGCCGACGGGTACCCGGAGGCTTTCTTT. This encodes CASSQGADGYPEAFF.

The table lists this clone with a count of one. The chain's CDR3 is CASSLGRGPYEQYF. The CDR3 DNA is TGCGCCAGCAGCTTGGGGCGAGGCCCCTACGAGCAGTACTTC. The chain combines TRBV5-1 with TRBJ2-7; no clear D gene. The length of the CDR3 is 14 residues. V shed 0 bases and J shed 2 bases, with 9 bases lying between them. CDR1 and CDR2 from the germline V gene are SGHRS and YFSETQ.

The CDR3 DNA reads as TGTGCCAGTAATCCAACCGGGACAGGGGGCTACAATGAGCAGTTCTTC. It codes for CASNPTGTGGYNEQFF. V is TRBV19 and J is TRBJ2-1; TRBD1 matches at 11 bases. This CDR3 has 16 amino acids. V gave up 7 bases and J gave up 3 bases; unmatched junction bases: 8. Germline CDR1 and CDR2: LNHDA and SQIVND (reference sequence).

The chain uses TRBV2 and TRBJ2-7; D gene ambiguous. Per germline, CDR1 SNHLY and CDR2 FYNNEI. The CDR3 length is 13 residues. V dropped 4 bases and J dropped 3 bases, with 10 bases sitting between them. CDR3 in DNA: TGTGCCAGCAGTGCCCGCCGCCACTACGAGCAGTACTTC. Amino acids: CASSARRHYEQYF.

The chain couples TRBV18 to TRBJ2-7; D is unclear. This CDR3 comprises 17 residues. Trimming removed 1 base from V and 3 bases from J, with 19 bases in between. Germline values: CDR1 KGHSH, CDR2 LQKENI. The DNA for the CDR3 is TGTGCCAGCTCACCACTCAGACGCGCGGAGAAGGACTACGAGCAGTACTTC. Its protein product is CASSPLRRAEKDYEQYF. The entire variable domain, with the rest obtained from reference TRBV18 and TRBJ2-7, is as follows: NAGVMQNPRHLVRRRGQEARLRCSPMKGHSHVYWYRQLPEEGLKFMVYLQKENIIDESGMPKERFSAEFPKEGPSILRIQQVVRGDSAAYFCASSPLRRAEKDYEQYFGPGTRLTVT.

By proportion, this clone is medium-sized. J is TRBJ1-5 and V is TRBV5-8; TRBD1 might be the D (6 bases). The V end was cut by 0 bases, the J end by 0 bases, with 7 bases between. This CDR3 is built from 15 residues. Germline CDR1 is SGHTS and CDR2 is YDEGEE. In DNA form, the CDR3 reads TGTGCCAGCAGCTTGGGACAGGCTAGCAATCAGCCCCAGCATTTT. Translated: CASSLGQASNQPQHF.

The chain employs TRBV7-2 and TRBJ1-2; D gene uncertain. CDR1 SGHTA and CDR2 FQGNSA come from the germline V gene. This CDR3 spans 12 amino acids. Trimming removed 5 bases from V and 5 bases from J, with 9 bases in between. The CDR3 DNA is TGTGCCAGCAGCAAAACGGAATATGGCTACACCTTC. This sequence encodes CASSKTEYGYTF.

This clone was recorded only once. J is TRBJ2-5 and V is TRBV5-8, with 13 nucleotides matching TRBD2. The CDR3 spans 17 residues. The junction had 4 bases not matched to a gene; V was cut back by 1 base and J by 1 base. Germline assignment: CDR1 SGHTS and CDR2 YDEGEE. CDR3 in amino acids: CASSLRGLAGLQETQYF. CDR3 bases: TGTGCCAGCAGCTTGAGGGGACTAGCGGGACTCCAAGAGACCCAGTACTTC.

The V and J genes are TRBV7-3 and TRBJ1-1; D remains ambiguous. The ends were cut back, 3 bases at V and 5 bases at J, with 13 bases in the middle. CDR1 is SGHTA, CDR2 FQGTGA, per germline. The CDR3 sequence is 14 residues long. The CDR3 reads CASSFIASRTEAFF. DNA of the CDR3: TGTGCCAGCAGCTTCATAGCGTCGAGGACTGAAGCTTTCTTT.

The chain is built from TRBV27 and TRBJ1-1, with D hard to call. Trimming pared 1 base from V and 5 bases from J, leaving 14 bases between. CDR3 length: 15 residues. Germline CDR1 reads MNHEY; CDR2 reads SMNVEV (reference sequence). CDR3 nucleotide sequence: TGTGCCAGCAGTTTATTAAATATAGGGCGTACTGAAGCTTTCTTT. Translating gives CASSLLNIGRTEAFF.

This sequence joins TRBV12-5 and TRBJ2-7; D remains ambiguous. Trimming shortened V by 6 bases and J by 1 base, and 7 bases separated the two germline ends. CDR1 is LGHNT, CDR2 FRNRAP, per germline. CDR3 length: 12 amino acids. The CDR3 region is CASGFLSYEQYF. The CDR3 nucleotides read TGTGCTAGTGGGTTTTTATCCTACGAGCAGTACTTC.

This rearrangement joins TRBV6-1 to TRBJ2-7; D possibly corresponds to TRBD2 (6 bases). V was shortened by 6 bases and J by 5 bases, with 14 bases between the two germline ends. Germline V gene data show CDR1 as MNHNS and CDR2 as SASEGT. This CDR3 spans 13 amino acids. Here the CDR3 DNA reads TGTGCCAGCAGGACCCCGGAGGGCCACGAGCAGTACTTC. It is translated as CASRTPEGHEQYF.

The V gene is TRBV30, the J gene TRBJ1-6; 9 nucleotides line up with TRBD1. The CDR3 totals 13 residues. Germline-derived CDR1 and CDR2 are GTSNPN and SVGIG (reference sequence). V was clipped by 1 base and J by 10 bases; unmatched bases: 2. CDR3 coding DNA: TGTGCCTGGAGTGAGACAGGGGGGTCACCCCTCCACTTT. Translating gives CAWSETGGSPLHF.

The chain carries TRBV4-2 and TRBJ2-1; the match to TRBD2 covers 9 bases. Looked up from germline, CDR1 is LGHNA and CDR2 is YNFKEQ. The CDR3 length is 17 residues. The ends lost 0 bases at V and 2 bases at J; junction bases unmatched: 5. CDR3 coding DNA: TGTGCCAGCAGCCAAGAGGTAGCGGGGGCCGCCTACAATGAGCAGTTCTTC. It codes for CASSQEVAGAAYNEQFF.